These 30 T cell receptor beta chains share one sample of origin, sequenced in a study of T cell clonotyping in hematopoietic cell transplantation. Time point here: recipient sample about 28 days before transplant, after cytoreduction. Profiling relied on immunoSEQ multiplex PCR, and the TCRdb table lists in-frame clones only, not all of them. Here the sample spans about 21,000 clones, roughly 90% being singletons. The material sequenced was peripheral blood mononuclear cells, taken before stem cell transplant. The receptor source for this set is a man between 18 and 29 years old with biphenotypic leukemia. Some clones in this sample may be carry-over from other donors' samples.

This clone was found once. The chain joins TRBV27 to TRBJ2-3, with TRBD1 matching over 7 bases. Germline V gene sequence: CDR1 MNHEY, CDR2 SMNVEV (reference sequence). V lost 1 base and J lost 2; bases outside the gene matches: 3. This CDR3 comprises 15 residues. CDR3 loop: CASSLYGTVTDTQYF. CDR3 DNA: TGTGCCAGCAGTTTATACGGGACAGTCACAGATACGCAGTATTTT.

In its sample, this clone was seen once. The chain uses TRBV5-6 and TRBJ1-1, with D hard to call. Trimming left V 2 bases short and J 2 bases short, with 4 bases between. The germline V gene has CDR1 SGHDT and CDR2 YYEEEE. CDR3 length equals 12 residues. The CDR3 coding sequence is TGTGCCAGCAGCTTCACTAACACTGAAGCTTTCTTT. The encoded protein is CASSFTNTEAFF.

Regarding this clone: This same CDR3 is encoded by further DNA sequences in the sample. The chain employs TRBV29-1 and TRBJ1-4, with a possible D match to TRBD1 (5 bases). The CDR3 sequence is 12 residues long. Germline-derived CDR1 and CDR2 are SQVTM and ANQGSEA. Trimming removed 4 bases from V and 3 bases from J, with 6 bases in between. The CDR3 is CSVATANEKLFF. The CDR3, as DNA: TGCAGCGTTGCGACAGCTAATGAAAAACTGTTTTTT.

The J gene is TRBJ1-1, the V gene TRBV10-3, with D possibly matching TRBD1 (5 bases). V lost 8 bases to trimming and J lost 1 base, with 14 bases between them. Per germline, CDR1 ENHRY and CDR2 SYGVKD. The CDR3 sequence is 14 residues long. The CDR3 loop reads CAIYQGGRNTEAFF. Written as DNA, the CDR3 is TGTGCCATCTATCAGGGAGGGAGGAACACTGAAGCTTTCTTT.

This clone came up a few times. The V gene is TRBV4-1, the J gene TRBJ2-7; TRBD1 might be the D (8 bases). Germline V gives CDR1 MGHRA, CDR2 YSYEKL. The germline V and J ends were trimmed by 1 base and 4 bases, with 14 bases remaining between them. The CDR3 runs to 15 residues. CDR3 residues: CASSQVIQGGYEQYF. The CDR3, as DNA: TGCGCCAGCAGCCAAGTCATACAGGGGGGGTACGAGCAGTACTTC.

In this sample, this clone turned up a few times. This rearrangement joins TRBV6-1 to TRBJ2-2; 8 nucleotides line up with TRBD1. The CDR3 length is 15 residues. V was pared by 8 bases and J by 2 bases, with 7 bases of the junction left unmatched. CDR1 and CDR2 (germline): MNHNS, SASEGT. CDR3 DNA: TGTGCCAGCCAACCGGGACAGGAAAACACCGGGGAGCTGTTTTTT. Residues: CASQPGQENTGELFF.

This clone is large within its sample. The chain recombines TRBV11-2 with TRBJ1-2; 10 bases match TRBD1. The CDR3 totals 16 residues. Trimming took 1 base from V and 4 from J; bases not matched to a gene: 6. Germline-derived CDR1 and CDR2 are SGHAT and FQNNGV. The CDR3 DNA reads as TGTGCCAGCAGCTTAGTGGGGACAGGGGACCCCTATGGCTACACCTTC. It encodes CASSLVGTGDPYGYTF.

V gene TRBV9 combines with J gene TRBJ1-2; 7 bases agree with TRBD1. The CDR3 spans 15 residues. Germline values: CDR1 SGDLS, CDR2 YYNGEE. Trimming cost V 1 base and J 3 bases; bases outside gene matches: 6. The CDR3 DNA follows: TGTGCCAGCAGCGTATTAGGGACAGATTACTATGGCTACACCTTC. Its translation: CASSVLGTDYYGYTF.

The count of this clone is one. V and J are TRBV25-1 and TRBJ2-5, with TRBD1 identical over 7 bases. After removal of 6 bases from V and 5 bases from J, the junction contained 18 bases not matched to a gene. CDR1 is MGHDK and CDR2 is SYGVNS in the germline V gene. This CDR3 comprises 17 residues. The CDR3 loop is CASSHGGRGTARETQYF. CDR3 nucleotides: TGTGCCAGCAGCCACGGAGGCAGGGGGACGGCTCGGGAGACCCAGTACTTC.

The rearrangement links TRBV30 to TRBJ1-3; weak D call: TRBD1 (5 bases). Trimming cost V 0 bases and J 3 bases, with 18 bases left between them. The CDR3 runs to 17 residues. In germline, CDR1 is GTSNPN, CDR2 SVGIG (reference sequence). The CDR3 DNA reads as TGTGCCTGGAGTGTAGCCGGGACTCTGTCTGGTGGAAACACCATATATTTT. Protein sequence: CAWSVAGTLSGGNTIYF.

The chain recombines TRBV6-5 with TRBJ1-6; 7 positions agree with TRBD1. Unmatched junction bases numbered 10, after V lost 4 bases and J lost 10 bases. Germline lookup yields CDR1 MNHEY and CDR2 SVGAGI. The length of the CDR3 is 15 residues. The CDR3 loop reads CASSSIDREGSPLHF. CDR3 DNA: TGTGCCAGCAGTTCTATTGACAGGGAAGGGTCACCCCTCCACTTT.

The chain has TRBV7-9 and TRBJ1-1; 7 positions agree with TRBD1. Losses at the gene ends were 4 bases for V and 5 bases for J; bases not matched to a gene: 1. The CDR3 is made up of 12 amino acids. CDR1 SEHNR and CDR2 FQNEAQ come from the germline V gene (reference sequence). The CDR3 DNA is TGTGCCAGCAGCTCGACAGGGACTGAAGCTTTCTTT. Protein sequence: CASSSTGTEAFF. The complete variable domain, with remaining parts taken from reference TRBV7-9 and TRBJ1-1, reads DTGVSQNPRHKITKRGQNVTFRCDPISEHNRLYWYRQTLGQGPEFLTYFQNEAQLEKSRLLSDRFSAERPKGSFSTLEIQRTEQGDSAMYLCASSSTGTEAFFGQGTRLTVV.

The V and J genes are TRBV6-5 and TRBJ1-3; D remains unclear. The CDR3 has 11 residues. CDR1 MNHEY and CDR2 SVGAGI come from the germline V gene. V lost 4 bases, J lost 5 bases, and 3 bases lay in between. Written as DNA, the CDR3 is TGTGCCAGCAGTTCCCGAAACACCATATATTTT. Encoded protein: CASSSRNTIYF.

The gene calls are TRBV10-2 and TRBJ2-2, with 7 bases lining up with TRBD2. The ends lost 0 bases at V and 9 bases at J; junction bases unmatched: 7. CDR1 and CDR2 from the germline V gene are WSHSY and SAAADI. This CDR3 comprises 15 residues. CDR3 region: CASSESNKGLRELFF. Written as DNA, the CDR3 is TGCGCCAGCAGTGAGTCGAACAAGGGACTAAGGGAGCTGTTTTTT.

The CDR3 here is CASSLTPREVDTQYF. The CDR3 DNA sequence: TGTGCCAGCAGCTTAACGCCGCGGGAGGTAGATACGCAGTATTTT. The rearrangement joins TRBV7-3 to TRBJ2-3, with TRBD2 matching 8 bases. The CDR3 extends over 15 amino acids. The germline V gene has CDR1 SGHTA and CDR2 FQGTGA. V gave up 0 bases and J gave up 5 bases; unmatched junction bases: 4.

The rearrangement joins TRBV5-4 to TRBJ2-3; the D gene could be TRBD1 or TRBD2 (6 bases each). Germline CDR1 reads SGHNT; CDR2 reads YYREEE (reference sequence). CDR3 length equals 15 residues. The V end was cut by 4 bases, the J end by 4 bases, with 16 bases between. CDR3 amino acids: CASSPGAARADTQYF. In DNA, the CDR3 is TGTGCCAGCAGCCCGGGGGCTGCCCGTGCAGATACGCAGTATTTT.

This clone was detected only once. The rearrangement joins TRBV19 to TRBJ2-7; TRBD2 is a possible D gene (5 bases). The V and J ends lost 1 base and 7 bases respectively, with 11 bases between them. The germline gives CDR1 LNHDA, CDR2 SQIVND (reference sequence). The CDR3 runs 13 residues. The CDR3 coding sequence is TGTGCCAGTAGTATAGCAGGACCGGGGGAGCAGTACTTC. This translates into CASSIAGPGEQYF.

The V call is TRBV6-1, the J call TRBJ2-5; D is unresolved. Germline-derived CDR1 and CDR2 are MNHNS and SASEGT. The CDR3 has 12 residues. V was pared by 8 bases and J by 3 bases, with 10 bases between. CDR3 in amino acids: CASGWEEETQYF. The CDR3 DNA reads as TGTGCCAGCGGGTGGGAAGAAGAGACCCAGTACTTC.

The CDR3 nucleotides read TGTGCCAGTCGTGACTCTTACGAGCAGTACTTC. It specifies CASRDSYEQYF. The rearrangement joins TRBV2 to TRBJ2-7, with no clear D. Germline V gene lookup returns CDR1 SNHLY and CDR2 FYNNEI. Trimming removed 9 bases at V and 4 bases at J, with 10 bases between. The CDR3 is 11 residues long.

The chain links TRBV28 to TRBJ1-5; D is undetermined. This CDR3 comprises 12 residues. Germline CDR1 reads MDHEN; CDR2 reads SYDVKM. The germline V and J ends were trimmed by 0 bases and 6 bases, with 3 bases remaining between them. CDR3 nucleotides: TGTGCCAGCAGTTTATGGGGTCAGCCCCAGCATTTT. Protein sequence: CASSLWGQPQHF. Supplemented by reference TRBV28 and TRBJ1-5, the full variable domain reads DVKVTQSSRYLVKRTGEKVFLECVQDMDHENMFWYRQDPGLGLRLIYFSYDVKMKEKGDIPEGYSVSREKKERFSLILESASTNQTSMYLCASSLWGQPQHFGDGTRLSIL.

The chain carries TRBV29-1 and TRBJ2-2, with 7 bases that match TRBD1. Trimming cost V 3 bases and J 4 bases; bases outside gene matches: 8. The CDR3 has 15 amino acids. Germline V lookup: CDR1 SQVTM, CDR2 ANQGSEA. This CDR3 reads CSVERQGLGTGELFF. In nucleotides, the CDR3 is TGCAGCGTTGAGAGACAGGGATTGGGCACCGGGGAGCTGTTTTTT.

J is TRBJ1-2 and V is TRBV28, with D maybe TRBD1 (5 bases). CDR1 is MDHEN and CDR2 is SYDVKM in the germline V gene. The V end lost 2 bases, the J end lost 3 bases, and 10 bases lay between the germline ends. The CDR3 is made up of 14 amino acids. The CDR3: CASSLRGHYYGYTF. The CDR3 region has the DNA TGTGCCAGCAGTTTAAGAGGACATTACTATGGCTACACCTTC.

The genes are TRBV6-4 and TRBJ2-7; 8 positions match TRBD1. This CDR3 has 17 amino acids. Germline V gene sequence: CDR1 MRHNA, CDR2 SNTAGT. The J segment lost 2 bases and the V segment lost 6 bases, leaving 15 bases of the junction unmatched. Here the CDR3 DNA reads TGTGCCAGCAGCGACGACCGGGACAGGATCACCCCCTACGAGCAGTACTTC. Translation gives CASSDDRDRITPYEQYF.

The sample holds a few counts of this clone. This rearrangement joins TRBV19 to TRBJ1-2, with 9 bases that match TRBD1. The germline V gene encodes CDR1 LNHDA and CDR2 SQIVND (reference sequence). V was clipped by 5 bases and J by 5 bases; unmatched bases: 6. CDR3 size: 14 residues. Here the CDR3 DNA reads TGTGCCAGTAGTGGTACAGGGGGCATTTATGGCTACACCTTC. It encodes CASSGTGGIYGYTF. Drawing the rest from reference TRBV19 and TRBJ1-2, the complete variable domain is DGGITQSPKYLFRKEGQNVTLSCEQNLNHDAMYWYRQDPGQGLRLIYYSQIVNDFQKGDIAEGYSVSREKKESFPLTVTSAQKNPTAFYLCASSGTGGIYGYTFGSGTRLTVV.

CDR3 region: CAWRRAGGGGWYGYTF. In DNA, the CDR3 is TGTGCCTGGAGACGGGCCGGGGGAGGGGGTTGGTATGGCTACACCTTC. The chain uses TRBV30 and TRBJ1-2, with D possibly TRBD1 on 6 matching bases. The germline V and J ends were trimmed by 3 bases and 5 bases, with 22 bases remaining between them. CDR3 length: 16 amino acids. CDR1 and CDR2 from the germline V gene are GTSNPN and SVGIG (reference sequence).

The CDR3 here is CASSIGGAGELFF. The CDR3 region has the DNA TGTGCCAGTAGTATCGGGGGCGCCGGGGAGCTGTTTTTT. The chain combines TRBV19 with TRBJ2-2; either TRBD1 or TRBD2 may fit D (6 bases each). Germline V lookup: CDR1 LNHDA, CDR2 SQIVND (reference sequence). Trimming removed 3 bases from V and 6 bases from J, with 8 bases in between. The CDR3 totals 13 residues.

V is TRBV11-2 and J is TRBJ1-6, with 7 bases that match TRBD1. V dropped 5 bases and J dropped 9; count of bases not matched to a gene: 7. Looked up from germline, CDR1 is SGHAT and CDR2 is FQNNGV. The CDR3 consists of 14 residues. CDR3 region: CASSTTGYRSPLHF. Here the CDR3 DNA reads TGTGCCAGCAGCACGACAGGGTATCGTTCACCCCTCCACTTT. Complete variable domain (other parts from reference TRBV11-2 and TRBJ1-6): EAGVAQSPRYKIIEKRQSVAFWCNPISGHATLYWYQQILGQGPKLLIQFQNNGVVDDSQLPKDRFSAERLKGVDSTLKIQPAKLEDSAVYLCASSTTGYRSPLHFGNGTRLTVT.

V usage is TRBV6-4 and J usage is TRBJ1-1; no firm D call. CDR1 is MRHNA, CDR2 SNTAGT, per germline. Trimming took off 4 bases at V and 4 bases at J, with 13 bases between the two ends. The CDR3 length is 14 residues. CDR3 amino acids: CASSAEGISTEAFF. CDR3 sequence (DNA): TGTGCCAGCAGTGCTGAGGGTATCAGCACTGAAGCTTTCTTT.

The chain joins TRBV4-3 to TRBJ2-3, with unresolved D. Germline CDR1 and CDR2: LGHNA and YSLEER. The CDR3 contains 13 residues. Trimming stripped 0 bases from V and 6 bases from J, with 7 bases between. CDR3 sequence (DNA): TGCGCCAGCAGCCAAGATGTTGGGGATACGCAGTATTTT. It translates to CASSQDVGDTQYF.

The CDR3 loop reads CASSRKRGADNEKLFF. The CDR3 DNA reads as TGTGCCAGCAGTAGGAAGAGGGGCGCGGACAATGAAAAACTGTTTTTT. The genes are TRBV25-1 and TRBJ1-4; D may be TRBD1 (5 bases). Per the germline V gene, CDR1 is MGHDK and CDR2 is SYGVNS. This CDR3 is built from 16 residues. V lost 5 bases and J lost 5, with 18 bases in between. Full variable domain (rest looked up from reference TRBV25-1 and TRBJ1-4): EADIYQTPRYLVIGTGKKITLECSQTMGHDKMYWYQQDPGMELHLIHYSYGVNSTEKGDLSSESTVSRIRTEHFPLTLESARPSHTSQYLCASSRKRGADNEKLFFGSGTQLSVL.